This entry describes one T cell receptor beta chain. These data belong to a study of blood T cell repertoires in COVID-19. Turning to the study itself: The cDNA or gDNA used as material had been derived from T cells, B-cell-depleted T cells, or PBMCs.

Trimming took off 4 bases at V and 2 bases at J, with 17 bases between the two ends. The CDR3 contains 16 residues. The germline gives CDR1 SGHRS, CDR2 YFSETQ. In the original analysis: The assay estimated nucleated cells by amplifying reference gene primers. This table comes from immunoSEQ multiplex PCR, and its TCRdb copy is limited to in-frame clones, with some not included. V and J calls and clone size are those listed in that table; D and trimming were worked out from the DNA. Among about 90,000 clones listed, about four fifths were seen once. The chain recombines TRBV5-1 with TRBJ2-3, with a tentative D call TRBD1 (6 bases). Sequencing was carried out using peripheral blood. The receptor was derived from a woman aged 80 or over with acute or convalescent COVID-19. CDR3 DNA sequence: TGCGCCAGCAGCCCCCGACAGGCGTCTGTCACAGATACGCAGTATTTT. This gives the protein CASSPRQASVTDTQYF.